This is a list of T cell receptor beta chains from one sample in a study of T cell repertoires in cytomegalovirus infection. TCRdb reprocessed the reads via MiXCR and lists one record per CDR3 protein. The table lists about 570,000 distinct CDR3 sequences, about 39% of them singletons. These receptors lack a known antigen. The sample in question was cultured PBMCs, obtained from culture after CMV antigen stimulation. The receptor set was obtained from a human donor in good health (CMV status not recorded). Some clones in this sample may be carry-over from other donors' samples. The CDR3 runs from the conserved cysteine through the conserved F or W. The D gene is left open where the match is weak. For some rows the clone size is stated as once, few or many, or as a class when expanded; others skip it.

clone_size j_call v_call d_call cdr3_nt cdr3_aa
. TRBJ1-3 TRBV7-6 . TGTGCCAGCAGCCCAAGTGGGGGGGTCTCTGGAAACACCATATATTTT CASSPSGGVSGNTIYF
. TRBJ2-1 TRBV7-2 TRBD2 TGTGCCAGCAGCCGACCGGGACTAGCGGGAGTGGTTGAGCAGTTCTTC CASSRPGLAGVVEQFF
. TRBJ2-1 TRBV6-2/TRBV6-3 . TGTGCCAGCAGTTACGAAGGGCACAATGAGCAGTTCTTC CASSYEGHNEQFF
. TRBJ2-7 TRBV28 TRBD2 TGTGCCAGCAGGCTTAGCGGGGGGGCCGGCGAGCAGTACTTC CASRLSGGAGEQYF
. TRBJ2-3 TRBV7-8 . TGTGCCAGCAGCCCCGGGCCGGCGGCCACAGATACGCAGTATTTT CASSPGPAATDTQYF
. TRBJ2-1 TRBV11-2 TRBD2 TGTGCCAGCAGTCGGTTGGCGGGAGACTACAATGAGCAGTTCTTC CASSRLAGDYNEQFF
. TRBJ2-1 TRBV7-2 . TGTGCCAGCAGCCCGAGCCGGGACCCGAACAATGAGCAGTTCTTC CASSPSRDPNNEQFF
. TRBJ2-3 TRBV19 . TGTGCCAGTAGTATTGTATTGGCTAGACGCACAGATACGCAGTATTTT CASSIVLARRTDTQYF
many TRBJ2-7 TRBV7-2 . TGTGCCAGCAGCCCCCGTGGGGGAGCCTACGAGCAGTACTTC CASSPRGGAYEQYF
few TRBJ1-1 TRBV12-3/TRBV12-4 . TGTGCCAGCAGTTTAGGTTGGGGGAGGGGAGGGAACTTT CASSLGWGRGGNF
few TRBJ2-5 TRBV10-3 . TGTGCCATCAGTGAGTTTAGGGAAGAGACCCAGTACTTC CAISEFREETQYF
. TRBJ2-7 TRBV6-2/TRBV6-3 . TGTGCCAGCAGTTACTCGTACGGGATGGGCTACGAGCAGTACTTC CASSYSYGMGYEQYF
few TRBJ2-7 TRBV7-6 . TGTGCCAGCAGCTTTTTACAGGGCGCCTACGAGCAGTACTTC CASSFLQGAYEQYF
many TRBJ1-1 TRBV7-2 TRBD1 TGTGCCAGCAGCTTAGTGGGGACAGGGGTCACTGAAGCTTTCTTT CASSLVGTGVTEAFF
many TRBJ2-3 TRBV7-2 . TGTGCCAGCAGCCAACGGTGGGGGCGGTCAGATACGCAGTATTTT CASSQRWGRSDTQYF
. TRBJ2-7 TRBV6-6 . TGTGCCAGCACCTTGCACCTAATCTCCTACGAGCAGTACTTC CASTLHLISYEQYF
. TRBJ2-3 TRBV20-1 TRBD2 TGCAGTGCCAGGGCCATTACTTGGCGGGGGGTCACAGATACGCAGTATTTT CSARAITWRGVTDTQYF
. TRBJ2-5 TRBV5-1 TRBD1 TGCGCCAGCAGTCCCTTTGGGACAGGTCGGGAGACCCAGTACTTC CASSPFGTGRETQYF
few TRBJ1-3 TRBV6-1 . TGTGCCAGCATGTGGGGAGGTGGAAACACCATATATTTT CASMWGGGNTIYF
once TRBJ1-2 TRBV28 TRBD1 TGTGCCAGCAGCTCTGGGAGTGGACAGGGGTCCGGTGGCTACACCTTC CASSSGSGQGSGGYTF
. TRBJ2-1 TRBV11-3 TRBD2 TGTGCCAGCAGCACGAGGGGGACTAGCGCTTACAATGAGCAGTTCTTC CASSTRGTSAYNEQFF
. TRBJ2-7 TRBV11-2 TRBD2 TGTGCCAGCAGCCTTCGAGGCGGGAGCACCTACGAGCAGTACTTC CASSLRGGSTYEQYF
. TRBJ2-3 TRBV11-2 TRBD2 TGTGCCAGCAGCCCACAGTTAGCGGGCAACACAGATACGCAGTATTTT CASSPQLAGNTDTQYF
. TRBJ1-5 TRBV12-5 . TGTGCTAGTGGTTCCGGGGGTTCAAGCAATCAGCCCCAGCATTTT CASGSGGSSNQPQHF
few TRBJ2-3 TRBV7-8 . TGTGCCAGCAGCTTAGTTTACGGGAGAGGGTTGGGGACGAATACGCAGTATTTT CASSLVYGRGLGTNTQYF
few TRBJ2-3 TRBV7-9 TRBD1 TGTGCCAGCAGCTTGACAGGGATCCGCACAGATACGCAGTATTTT CASSLTGIRTDTQYF
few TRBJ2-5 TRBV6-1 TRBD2 TGTGCCAGCAGTGTCCTAGGACTAGTACAAGAGACCCAGTACTTC CASSVLGLVQETQYF
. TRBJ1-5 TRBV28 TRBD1 TGTGCCAGCAGTCTATCCACAGGGGGCCTTCAGCCCCAGCATTTT CASSLSTGGLQPQHF
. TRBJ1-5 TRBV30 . TGTGCCTGGAGTGTACAGGGTAGCAATCAGCCCCAGCATTTT CAWSVQGSNQPQHF
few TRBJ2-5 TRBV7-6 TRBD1 TGTGCCAGCAGGCATCCAGGGGGCGGCGAGACCCAGTACTTC CASRHPGGGETQYF
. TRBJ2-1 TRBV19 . TGTGCCAGTAGTTCCTACCAAAATGAGCAGTTCTTC CASSSYQNEQFF